Sequencing of this T cell receptor beta chain was carried out in a study of shared clonotypes between healthy human individuals. The repertoire was sequenced with immunoSEQ multiplex PCR; TCRdb's copy has only in-frame clones and lacks some. Of roughly 2,000,000 clones in the sample, around 93% were seen once. Selected positively for CCR7 and CD45RO-negative, naive CD8 cells excluded terminally differentiated effector memory CD45RA+ cells. This clonotype originated in a man younger than 30 in good health. Some clones in this sample may be carry-over from other donors' samples. The sample consisted of naive CD8+ T cells from PBMCs.

The CDR3 loop reads CASSLYGTGVAGANVLTF. DNA for the CDR3: TGTGCCAGCAGCTTATATGGGACAGGGGTCGCTGGGGCCAACGTCCTGACTTTC. The chain recombines TRBV7-3 with TRBJ2-6; TRBD1 matches 10 bases. CDR1 and CDR2 from the germline V gene are SGHTA and FQGTGA. CDR3 size: 18 residues. V lost 2 bases, J lost 2 bases, and 6 bases stayed unmatched.